This paragraph covers one TCR beta chain sequence. No antigen is known for it. This CDR3 is 14 amino acids long. CDR1 is KGHDR, CDR2 SFDVKD, per germline. The ends were cut back, 6 bases at V and 0 bases at J, with 8 bases in the middle. This sample is part of a study of T cell responses to AZD1222 COVID-19 vaccine. General study results and limits: After the peak T cell response, and only then, were repertoires sampled. It should be noted that donors were predominantly white British and more often female, and clonal diversity was possibly underestimated. With dominance at 160-218 and 743-854, vaccine-associated CD4 TCRs spanned spike.

Data came from immunoSEQ multiplex PCR; TCRdb stores just in-frame clones and leaves some out. The table lists 140,000 to 150,000 clones, approximately 91% of them singletons. This receptor was taken from an adult who received the AZD1222 COVID-19 vaccine. The starting material was peripheral blood, obtained 28 days after the second AZD1222 dose. The chain combines TRBV24-1 with TRBJ2-1, with D maybe TRBD1 (5 bases). CDR3 sequence (DNA): TGTGCCACCAGTCAGGGTAGCTCCTACAATGAGCAGTTCTTC. Amino acid sequence: CATSQGSSYNEQFF.